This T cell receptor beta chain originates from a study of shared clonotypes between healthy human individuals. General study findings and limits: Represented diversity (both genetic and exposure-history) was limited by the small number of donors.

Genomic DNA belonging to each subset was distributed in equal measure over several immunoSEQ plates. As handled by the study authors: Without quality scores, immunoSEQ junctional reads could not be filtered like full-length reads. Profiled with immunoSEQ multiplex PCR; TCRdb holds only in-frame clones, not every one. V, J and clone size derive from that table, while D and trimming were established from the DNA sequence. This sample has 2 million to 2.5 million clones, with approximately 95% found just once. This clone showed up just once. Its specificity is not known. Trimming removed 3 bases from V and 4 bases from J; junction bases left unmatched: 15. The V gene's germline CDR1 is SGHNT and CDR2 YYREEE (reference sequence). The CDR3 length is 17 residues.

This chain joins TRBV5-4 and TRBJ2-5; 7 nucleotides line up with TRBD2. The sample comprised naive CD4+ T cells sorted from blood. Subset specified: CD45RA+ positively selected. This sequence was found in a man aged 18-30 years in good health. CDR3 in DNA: TGTGCCAGCAGCTCCCCCCCCCGCGCGGGAGTGGTAGAGACCCAGTACTTC. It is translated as CASSSPPRAGVVETQYF.